This T cell receptor (beta chain) was identified during a study of blood T cell repertoires in COVID-19. Profiled with immunoSEQ multiplex PCR; TCRdb holds only in-frame clones, not every one. The sample lists about 94,000 clones; under 90% were seen once. The CDR3 is 16 residues long. CDR1 is MDHEN and CDR2 is SYDVKM in the germline V gene. J lost 4 bases, V lost 1 base, and 6 bases had no gene match. The source of this sequence is a human donor in a cohort sampled during active COVID-19. The rearrangement joins TRBV28 to TRBJ1-3; 8 bases fit TRBD1. Material: peripheral blood. The CDR3 sequence is CASSLFGRGPGNTIYF. In DNA, the CDR3 is TGTGCCAGCAGTTTATTCGGCAGGGGGCCCGGAAACACCATATATTTT.